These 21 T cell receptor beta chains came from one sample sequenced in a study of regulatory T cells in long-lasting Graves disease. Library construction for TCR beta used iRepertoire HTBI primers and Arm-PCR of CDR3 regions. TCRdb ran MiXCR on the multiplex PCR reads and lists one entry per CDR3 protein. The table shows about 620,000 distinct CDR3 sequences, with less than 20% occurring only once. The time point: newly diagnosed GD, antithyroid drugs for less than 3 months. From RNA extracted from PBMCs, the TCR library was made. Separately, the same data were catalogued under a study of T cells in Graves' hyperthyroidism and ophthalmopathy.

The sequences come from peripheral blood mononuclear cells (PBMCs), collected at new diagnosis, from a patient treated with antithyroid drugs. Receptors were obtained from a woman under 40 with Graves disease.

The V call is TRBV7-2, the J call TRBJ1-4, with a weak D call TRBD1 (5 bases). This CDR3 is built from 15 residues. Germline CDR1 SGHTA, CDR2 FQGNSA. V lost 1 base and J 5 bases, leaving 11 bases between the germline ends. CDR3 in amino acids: CASSLEVRTNEKLFF. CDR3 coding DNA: TGTGCCAGCAGCTTAGAGGTTCGGACAAATGAAAAACTGTTTTTT. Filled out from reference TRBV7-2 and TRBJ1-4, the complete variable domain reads GAGVSQSPSNKVTEKGKDVELRCDPISGHTALYWYRQSLGQGLEFLIYFQGNSAPDKSGLPSDRFSAERTGGSVSTLTIQRTQQEDSAVYLCASSLEVRTNEKLFFGSGTQLSVL.

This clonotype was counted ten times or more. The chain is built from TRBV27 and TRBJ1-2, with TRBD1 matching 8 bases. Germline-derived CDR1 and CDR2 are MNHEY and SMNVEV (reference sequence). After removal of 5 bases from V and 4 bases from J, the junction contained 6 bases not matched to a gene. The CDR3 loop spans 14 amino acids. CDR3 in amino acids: CASSLGQDSYGYTF. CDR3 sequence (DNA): TGTGCCAGCAGTCTGGGACAGGACAGCTATGGCTACACCTTC.

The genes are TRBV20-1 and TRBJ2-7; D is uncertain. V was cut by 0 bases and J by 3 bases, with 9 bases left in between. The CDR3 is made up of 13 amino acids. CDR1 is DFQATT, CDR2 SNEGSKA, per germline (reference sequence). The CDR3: CSARDSISYEQYF. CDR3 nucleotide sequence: TGCAGTGCTAGAGATAGCATCAGCTACGAGCAGTACTTC.

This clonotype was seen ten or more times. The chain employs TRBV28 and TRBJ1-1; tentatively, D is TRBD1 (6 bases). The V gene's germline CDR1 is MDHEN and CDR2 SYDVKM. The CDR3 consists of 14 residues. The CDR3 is CASSSRGQNTEAFF. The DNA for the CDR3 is TGTGCATCAAGCTCGAGGGGACAGAACACTGAAGCTTTCTTT.

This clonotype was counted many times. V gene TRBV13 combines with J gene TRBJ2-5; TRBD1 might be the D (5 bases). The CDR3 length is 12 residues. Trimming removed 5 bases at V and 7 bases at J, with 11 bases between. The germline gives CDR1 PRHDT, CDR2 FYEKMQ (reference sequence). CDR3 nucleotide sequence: TGTGCCAGCAGCCAGGGTCCGGGGACCCAGTACTTC. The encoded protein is CASSQGPGTQYF.

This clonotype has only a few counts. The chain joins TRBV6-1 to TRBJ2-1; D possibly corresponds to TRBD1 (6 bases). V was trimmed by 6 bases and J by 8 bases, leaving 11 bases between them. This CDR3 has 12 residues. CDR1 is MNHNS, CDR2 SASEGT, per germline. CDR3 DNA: TGTGCCAGCAGCAACAGGGTCCATGAGCAGTTCTTC. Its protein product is CASSNRVHEQFF.

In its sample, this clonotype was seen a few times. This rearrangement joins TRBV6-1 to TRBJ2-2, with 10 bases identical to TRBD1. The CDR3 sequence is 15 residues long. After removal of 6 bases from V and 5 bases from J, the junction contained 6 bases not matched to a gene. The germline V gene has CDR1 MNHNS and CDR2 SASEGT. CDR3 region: CASRQTGGGTGELFF. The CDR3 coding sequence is TGTGCCAGCAGACAGACAGGGGGCGGAACCGGGGAGCTGTTTTTT.

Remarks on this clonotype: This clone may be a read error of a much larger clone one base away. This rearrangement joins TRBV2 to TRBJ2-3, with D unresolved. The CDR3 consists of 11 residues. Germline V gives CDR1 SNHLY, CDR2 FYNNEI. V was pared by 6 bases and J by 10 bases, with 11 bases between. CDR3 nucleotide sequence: TGTGCCAGCAGCGTCTGGGATGCGCAGTATTTT. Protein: CASSVWDAQYF.

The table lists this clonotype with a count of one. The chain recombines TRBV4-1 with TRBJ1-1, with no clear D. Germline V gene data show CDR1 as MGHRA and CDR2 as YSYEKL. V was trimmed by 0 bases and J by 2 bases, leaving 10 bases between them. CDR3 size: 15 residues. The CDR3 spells CASSQDPQINTEAFF. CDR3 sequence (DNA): TGCGCCAGCAGCCAAGATCCCCAAATCAACACTGAAGCTTTCTTT.

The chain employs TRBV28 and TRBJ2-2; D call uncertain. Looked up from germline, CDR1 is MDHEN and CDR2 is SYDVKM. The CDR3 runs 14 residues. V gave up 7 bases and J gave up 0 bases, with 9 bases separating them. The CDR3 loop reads CASNSPANTGELFF. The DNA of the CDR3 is TGTGCCAGCAATAGCCCCGCGAACACCGGGGAGCTGTTTTTT.

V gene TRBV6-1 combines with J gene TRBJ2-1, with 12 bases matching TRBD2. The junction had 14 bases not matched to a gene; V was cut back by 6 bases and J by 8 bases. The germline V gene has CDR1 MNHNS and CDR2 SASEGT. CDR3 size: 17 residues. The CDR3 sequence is CASSPSSGRARRHEQFF. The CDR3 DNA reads TGTGCCAGCAGCCCTTCTAGCGGGAGGGCCCGGAGGCATGAGCAGTTCTTC.

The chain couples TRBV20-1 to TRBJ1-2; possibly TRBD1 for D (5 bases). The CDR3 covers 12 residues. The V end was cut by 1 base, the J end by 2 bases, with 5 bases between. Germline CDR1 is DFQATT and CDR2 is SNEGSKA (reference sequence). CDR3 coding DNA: TGCAGTGCTAGAGGGGGGAACTATGGCTACACCTTC. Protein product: CSARGGNYGYTF.

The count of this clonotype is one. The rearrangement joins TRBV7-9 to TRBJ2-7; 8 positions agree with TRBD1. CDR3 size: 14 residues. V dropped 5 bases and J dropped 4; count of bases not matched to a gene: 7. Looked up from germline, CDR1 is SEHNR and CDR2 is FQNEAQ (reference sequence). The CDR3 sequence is CASSAWTGLYEQYF. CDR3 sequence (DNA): TGTGCCAGCAGCGCCTGGACAGGGTTGTACGAGCAGTACTTC.

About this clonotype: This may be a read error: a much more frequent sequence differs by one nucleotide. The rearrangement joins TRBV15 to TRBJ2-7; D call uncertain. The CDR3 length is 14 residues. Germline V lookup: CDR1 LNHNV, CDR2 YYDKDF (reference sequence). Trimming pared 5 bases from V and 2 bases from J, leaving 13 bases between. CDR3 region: CATSRRTTTYEQYF. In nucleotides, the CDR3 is TGTGCCACCAGCCGCCGGACCACAACCTACGAGCAGTACTTC.

CDR3 loop: CSGGRGDTQYF. CDR3 DNA: TGCAGCGGGGGGAGGGGAGATACGCAGTATTTT. The chain is built from TRBV29-1 and TRBJ2-3, with 7 bases lining up with TRBD2. CDR1 and CDR2 (germline): SQVTM, ANQGSEA. This CDR3 has 11 residues. With V trimmed by 7 bases and J by 5 bases, 3 bases remained unmatched.

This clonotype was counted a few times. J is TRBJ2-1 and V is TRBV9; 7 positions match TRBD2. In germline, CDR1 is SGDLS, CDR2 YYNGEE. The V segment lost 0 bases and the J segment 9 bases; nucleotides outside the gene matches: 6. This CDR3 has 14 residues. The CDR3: CASSVDSGYGEQFF. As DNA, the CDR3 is TGTGCCAGCAGCGTAGATAGCGGGTACGGTGAGCAGTTCTTC. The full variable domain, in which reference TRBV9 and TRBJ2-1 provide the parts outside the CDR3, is DSGVTQTPKHLITATGQRVTLRCSPRSGDLSVYWYQQSLDQGLQFLIQYYNGEERAKGNILERFSAQQFPDLHSELNLSSLELGDSALYFCASSVDSGYGEQFFGPGTRLTVL.

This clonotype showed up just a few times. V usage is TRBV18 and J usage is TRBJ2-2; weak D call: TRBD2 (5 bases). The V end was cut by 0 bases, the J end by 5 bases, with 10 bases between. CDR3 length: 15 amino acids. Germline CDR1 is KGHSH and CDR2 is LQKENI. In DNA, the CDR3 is TGTGCCAGCTCACCACCGAGGGCGAGTACCGGGGAGCTGTTTTTT. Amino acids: CASSPPRASTGELFF.

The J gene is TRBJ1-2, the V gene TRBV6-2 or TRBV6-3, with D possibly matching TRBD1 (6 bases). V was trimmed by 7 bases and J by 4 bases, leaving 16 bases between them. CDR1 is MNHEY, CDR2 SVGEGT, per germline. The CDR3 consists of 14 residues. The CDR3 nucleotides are TGTGCCAGCAAGCAGGGGCCAGGCGCCTATGGCTACACCTTC. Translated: CASKQGPGAYGYTF.

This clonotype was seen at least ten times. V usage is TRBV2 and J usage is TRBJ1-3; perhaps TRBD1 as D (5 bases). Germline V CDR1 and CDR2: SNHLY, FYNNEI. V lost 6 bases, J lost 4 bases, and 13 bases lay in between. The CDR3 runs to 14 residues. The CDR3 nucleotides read TGTGCCAGCAGCTCAGGGATTTCGGGAAACACCATATATTTT. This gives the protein CASSSGISGNTIYF.

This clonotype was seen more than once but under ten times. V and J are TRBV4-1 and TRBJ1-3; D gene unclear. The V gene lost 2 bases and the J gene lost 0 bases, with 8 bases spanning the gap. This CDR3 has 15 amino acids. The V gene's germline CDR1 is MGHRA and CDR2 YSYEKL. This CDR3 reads CASSQTAISGNTIYF. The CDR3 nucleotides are TGCGCCAGCAGCCAAACAGCGATCTCTGGAAACACCATATATTTT.

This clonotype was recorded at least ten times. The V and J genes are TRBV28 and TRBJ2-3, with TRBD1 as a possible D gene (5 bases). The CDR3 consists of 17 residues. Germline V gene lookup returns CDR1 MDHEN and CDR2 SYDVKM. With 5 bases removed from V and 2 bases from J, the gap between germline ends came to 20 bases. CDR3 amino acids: CASSNSRATRATDTQYF. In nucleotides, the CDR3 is TGTGCCAGCAGTAACTCCAGGGCGACAAGGGCCACAGATACGCAGTATTTT. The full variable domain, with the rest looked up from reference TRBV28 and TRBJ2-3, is DVKVTQSSRYLVKRTGEKVFLECVQDMDHENMFWYRQDPGLGLRLIYFSYDVKMKEKGDIPEGYSVSREKKERFSLILESASTNQTSMYLCASSNSRATRATDTQYFGPGTRLTVL.